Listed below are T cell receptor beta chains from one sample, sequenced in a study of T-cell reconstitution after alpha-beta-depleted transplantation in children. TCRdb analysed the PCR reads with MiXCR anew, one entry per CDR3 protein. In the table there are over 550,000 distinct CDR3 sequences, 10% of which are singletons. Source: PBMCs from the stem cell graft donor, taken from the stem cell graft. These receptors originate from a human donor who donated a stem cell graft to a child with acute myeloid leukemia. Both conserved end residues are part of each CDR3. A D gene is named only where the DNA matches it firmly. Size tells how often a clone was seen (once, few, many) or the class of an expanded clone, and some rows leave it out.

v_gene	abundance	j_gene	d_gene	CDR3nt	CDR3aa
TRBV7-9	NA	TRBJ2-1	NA	TGTGCCAGCAGCTTAGTCCTCGGGCTTGTGGGCAATGAGCAGTTCTTC	CASSLVLGLVGNEQFF
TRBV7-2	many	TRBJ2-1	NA	TGTGCCAGCAGCCTAGGGGACGTTCCCTACAATGAGCAGTTCTTC	CASSLGDVPYNEQFF
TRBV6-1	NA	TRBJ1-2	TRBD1	TGTGCCAGCAGACCTGGACAGGGGATTTATGGCTACACCTTC	CASRPGQGIYGYTF
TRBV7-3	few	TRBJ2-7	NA	TGTGCCAGCAGCTACTGCGAGCAGTACTTC	CASSYCEQYF
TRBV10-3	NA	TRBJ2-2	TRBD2	TGTGCCATCAGTGATAGCGGGACTAACACCGGGGAGCTGTTTTTT	CAISDSGTNTGELFF
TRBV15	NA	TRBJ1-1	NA	TGTGCCACCAGTTTGGGTCCTATATTTACTGAAGCTTTCTTT	CATSLGPIFTEAFF
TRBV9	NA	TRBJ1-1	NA	TGTGCCAGCAGCGAAAACCCTAGGCAGGGCACACTGAACACTGAAGCTTTCTTT	CASSENPRQGTLNTEAFF
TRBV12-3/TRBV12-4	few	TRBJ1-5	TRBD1	TGTGCCAGCAGTCCCCGGGACAGGGGGCTGAATCAGCCCCAGCATTTT	CASSPRDRGLNQPQHF
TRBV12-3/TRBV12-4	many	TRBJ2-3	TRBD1	TGTGCCAGCAGCCGACAGGGGCCAGATACGCAGTATTTT	CASSRQGPDTQYF
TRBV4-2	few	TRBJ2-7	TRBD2	TGTGCCAGCAGCCAAGATGGGCGGGAGGGTTACGAGCAGTACTTC	CASSQDGREGYEQYF
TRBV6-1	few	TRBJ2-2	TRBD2	TGTGCCAGCAACCCTGTGGAGCGGGGAGCCTTTCGGGAGCTGTTTTTT	CASNPVERGAFRELFF
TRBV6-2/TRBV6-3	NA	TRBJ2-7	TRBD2	TGTGCCACCAAACTAGCGGGAGACGAGCAGTACTTC	CATKLAGDEQYF
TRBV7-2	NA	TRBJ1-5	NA	TGTGCCAGCAGCCCCGGACGGACAAAAGAAGCCCAGCATTTT	CASSPGRTKEAQHF
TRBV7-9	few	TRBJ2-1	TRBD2	TGTGCCAGCAGCTGGGGGGGGAGCTCCTACAATGAGCAGTTCTTC	CASSWGGSSYNEQFF
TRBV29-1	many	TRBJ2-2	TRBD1	TGCAGCGTTTTGACAGGGCGCACCGGGGAGCTGTTTTTT	CSVLTGRTGELFF
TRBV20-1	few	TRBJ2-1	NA	TGCAGTGCTAGAGTCCCGGGGGCGAGCGGAGGCTGGAATGAGCAGTTCTTC	CSARVPGASGGWNEQFF
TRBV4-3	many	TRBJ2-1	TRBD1	TGCGCCAGCAGCCACGGGACAGGGGGTTACAATGAGCAGTTCTTC	CASSHGTGGYNEQFF
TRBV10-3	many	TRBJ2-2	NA	TGTGCCTCCCGAGGACAGATGAACACCGGGGAGCTGTTTTTT	CASRGQMNTGELFF
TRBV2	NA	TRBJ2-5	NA	TGTGCCAGCGGTGTTCGGGGGATACAAGAGACCCAGTACTTC	CASGVRGIQETQYF
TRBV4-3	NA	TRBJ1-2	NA	TGCGCCAGCAGCCAAGTCCCACAGCGCTATGGCTACACCTTC	CASSQVPQRYGYTF
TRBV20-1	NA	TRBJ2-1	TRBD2	TGCAGTGCAACCAGACCGGGACTAGCGGGATATGAGCAGTTCTTC	CSATRPGLAGYEQFF
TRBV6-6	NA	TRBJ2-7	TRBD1	TGTGCCAGCACGGACAGGACCTACGAGCAGTACTTC	CASTDRTYEQYF
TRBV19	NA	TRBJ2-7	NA	TGTGCCAGTACCCCCGGCCGGGGAACCTACGAGCAGTACTTC	CASTPGRGTYEQYF
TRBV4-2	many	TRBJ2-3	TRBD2	TGTGCCAGCAGCCCAATGGGACTAGCGGGAGGGAGGGCCACAGATACGCAGTATTTT	CASSPMGLAGGRATDTQYF
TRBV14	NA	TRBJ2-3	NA	TGTGCCAGCAGCCAAGATCCGGGACAACGAAGGGGAGATACGCAGTATTTT	CASSQDPGQRRGDTQYF
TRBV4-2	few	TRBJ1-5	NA	TGTGCCAGCAGCCAACCCGGACTGATGAATCAGCCCCAGCATTTT	CASSQPGLMNQPQHF
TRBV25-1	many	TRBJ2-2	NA	TGTGCCAGCAGTGGACGAGGCACCGGGGAGCTGTTTTTT	CASSGRGTGELFF
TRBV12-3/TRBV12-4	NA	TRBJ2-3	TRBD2	TGTGCCAGCGGCTTTAAACGGGGAGGCCTAGCGGGAGGGCCGTCGCAGTATTTT	CASGFKRGGLAGGPSQYF
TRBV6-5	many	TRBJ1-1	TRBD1	TGTGCCAGCAGTTGGACAGGGGACCCGAACACTGAAGCTTTCTTT	CASSWTGDPNTEAFF
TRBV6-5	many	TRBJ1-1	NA	TGTGCCAGCCGCCCTGGGGCCGCGAACACTGAAGCTTTCTTT	CASRPGAANTEAFF
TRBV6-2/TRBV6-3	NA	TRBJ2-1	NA	TGTGCCAGCAGTGAGGCCGCCGGAGGAGAGCAGTTCTTC	CASSEAAGGEQFF
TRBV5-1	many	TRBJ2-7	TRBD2	TGCGCCAGCAGCTTCCTAGCGGGGGCCACCTACGAGCAGTACTTC	CASSFLAGATYEQYF
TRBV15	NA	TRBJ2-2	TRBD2	TGTGCCACCCATCCGGGACTAAGGAACACCGGGGAGCTGTTTTTT	CATHPGLRNTGELFF
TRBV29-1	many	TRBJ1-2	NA	TGCAGCGTTGACCACTATTATGGCTACACCTTC	CSVDHYYGYTF
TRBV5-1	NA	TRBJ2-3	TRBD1	TGCGCCAGCAGCTTGTCCGACAGGGGCACAGATACGCAGTATTTT	CASSLSDRGTDTQYF
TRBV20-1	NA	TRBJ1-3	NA	TGCAGTGCCCCGTTCGGGCCGGGGAGGGCTGGAAACACCATATATTTT	CSAPFGPGRAGNTIYF
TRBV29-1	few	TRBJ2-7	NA	TGCAGCGTTGAAGATCATGATAGGGGTAGGGGCGAGCAGTACTTC	CSVEDHDRGRGEQYF
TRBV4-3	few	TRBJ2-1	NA	TGCGCCAGCAGCCAAGACAGGATACAGGGTGCCTACAATGAGCAGTTCTTC	CASSQDRIQGAYNEQFF
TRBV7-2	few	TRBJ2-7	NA	TGTGCCAGCAGCTTAGACGGGCCCCACACCTACGAGCAGTACTTC	CASSLDGPHTYEQYF
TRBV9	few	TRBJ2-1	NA	TGTGCCAGCAGCGTAGCGGCGGACCCCTACAATGAGCAGTTCTTC	CASSVAADPYNEQFF
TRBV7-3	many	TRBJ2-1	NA	TGTGCCAGCAGCTTATTTCAGGCCACGTTAGGGGCGGGGAATGAGCAGTTCTTC	CASSLFQATLGAGNEQFF
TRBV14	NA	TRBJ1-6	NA	TGTGCCAGCAGCCAAGGGAGGAGGCCCCTCCACTTT	CASSQGRRPLHF
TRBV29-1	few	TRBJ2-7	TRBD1	TGCAGCGTTGGTCCCGACAGGGCCTACGAGCAGTACTTC	CSVGPDRAYEQYF
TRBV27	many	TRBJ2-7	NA	TGTGCCAGCAGTTTAAACGGGAGCCCCTACGAGCAGTACTTC	CASSLNGSPYEQYF
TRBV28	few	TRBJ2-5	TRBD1	TGTGCCAGCAGTTTAGACAGGGGAGGTGGAGAGACCCAGTACTTC	CASSLDRGGGETQYF
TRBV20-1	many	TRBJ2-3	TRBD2	TGCAGTGCCCCTAAGTCGGGACTAGCGGGAGCAACGCAGTATTTT	CSAPKSGLAGATQYF
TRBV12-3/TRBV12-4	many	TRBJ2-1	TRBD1	TGTGCCAGCAGCGTGGGGACAGGAGCTTACAATGAGCAGTTCTTC	CASSVGTGAYNEQFF
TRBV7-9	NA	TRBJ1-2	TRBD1	TGTGCCAGCAGCCCACAAACGACAGGGACTAACTATGGCTACACCTTC	CASSPQTTGTNYGYTF
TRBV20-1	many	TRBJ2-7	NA	TGCAGTGCTCGGGCCCTTCTCCTCAATCCGAGGGAGCAGTACTTC	CSARALLLNPREQYF
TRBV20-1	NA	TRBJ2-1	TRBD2	TGCAGTGCCCCCGGGACTAGCGACCGCTCCTACAATGAGCAGTTCTTC	CSAPGTSDRSYNEQFF
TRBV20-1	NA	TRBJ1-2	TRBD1	TGCAGCCAACAGGGGGCGGATGGCTACACCTTC	CSQQGADGYTF
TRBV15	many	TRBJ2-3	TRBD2	TGTGCCTTTACGCGGGAGCCCACAGATACGCAGTATTTT	CAFTREPTDTQYF
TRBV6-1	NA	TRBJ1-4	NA	TGTGCCAGTGCAATGGGGAATGAAAAACTGTTTTTT	CASAMGNEKLFF